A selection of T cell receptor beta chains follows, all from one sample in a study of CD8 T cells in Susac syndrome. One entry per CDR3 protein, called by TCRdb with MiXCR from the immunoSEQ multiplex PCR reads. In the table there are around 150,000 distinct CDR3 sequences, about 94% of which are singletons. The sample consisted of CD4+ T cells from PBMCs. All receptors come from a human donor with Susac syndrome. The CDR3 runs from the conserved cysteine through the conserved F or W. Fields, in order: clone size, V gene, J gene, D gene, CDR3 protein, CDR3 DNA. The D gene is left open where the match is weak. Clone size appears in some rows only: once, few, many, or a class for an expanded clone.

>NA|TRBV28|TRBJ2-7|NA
CASLVAAGYEQYF
TGTGCCAGCCTAGTGGCCGCTGGCTACGAGCAGTACTTC
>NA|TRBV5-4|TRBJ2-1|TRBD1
CASSSDRVAYNEQFF
TGTGCCAGCAGCTCGGACAGGGTTGCCTACAATGAGCAGTTCTTC
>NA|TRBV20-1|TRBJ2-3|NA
CSAITGVIADTQYF
TGCAGTGCTATCACCGGGGTTATCGCAGATACGCAGTATTTT
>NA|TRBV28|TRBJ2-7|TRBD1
CASSFHRGSSYEQYF
TGTGCCAGCAGTTTCCACAGGGGTAGCTCCTACGAGCAGTACTTC
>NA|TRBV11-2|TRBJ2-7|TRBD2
CASSSTLAGGLYEQYF
TGTGCCAGCAGCTCAACTCTAGCGGGAGGTCTCTACGAGCAGTACTTC
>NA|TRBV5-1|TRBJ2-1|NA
CASSLSNGDEQFF
TGCGCCAGCAGCTTGAGTAACGGGGATGAGCAGTTCTTC
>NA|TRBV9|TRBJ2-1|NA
CASSPRRSDNEQFF
TGTGCCAGCAGCCCCCGTAGAAGCGACAATGAGCAGTTCTTC
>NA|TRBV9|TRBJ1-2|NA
CASSGTTGYYGYTF
TGTGCCAGCAGCGGAACGACCGGATACTATGGCTACACCTTC
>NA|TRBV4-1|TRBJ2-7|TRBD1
CASSQAWDRRFEQYF
TGCGCCAGCAGCCAAGCGTGGGACAGGCGATTCGAGCAGTACTTC
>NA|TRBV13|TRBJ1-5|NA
CASSLTRSNQPQHF
TGTGCCAGCAGCTTAACGCGTTCCAATCAGCCCCAGCATTTT
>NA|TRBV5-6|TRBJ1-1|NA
CASSFPNTEAFF
TGTGCCAGCAGCTTTCCGAACACTGAAGCTTTCTTT
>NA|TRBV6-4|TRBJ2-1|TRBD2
CASSDSAGVNEQFF
TGTGCCAGCAGTGACTCGGCGGGGGTGAATGAGCAGTTCTTC
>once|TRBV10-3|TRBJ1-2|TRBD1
CAISDAGTAHGYTF
TGTGCCATCAGTGACGCCGGGACAGCGCATGGCTACACCTTC
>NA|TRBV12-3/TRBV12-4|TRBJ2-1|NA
CASSSTIGEANYNEQFF
TGTGCCAGCAGTTCCACTATCGGGGAGGCGAACTACAATGAGCAGTTCTTC
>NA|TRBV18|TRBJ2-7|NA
CASSPSGLYEQYF
TGTGCCAGCTCACCATCAGGCCTGTACGAGCAGTACTTC
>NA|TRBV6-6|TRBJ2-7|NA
CATSHPYEQYF
TGTGCCACCTCACACCCCTACGAGCAGTACTTC
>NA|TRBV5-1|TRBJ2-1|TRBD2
CASRVAGTTNEQFF
TGCGCCAGCAGAGTGGCGGGGACTACGAATGAGCAGTTCTTC
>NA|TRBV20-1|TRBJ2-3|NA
CSARWTTTDTQYF
TGCAGTGCTAGATGGACCACCACAGATACGCAGTATTTT
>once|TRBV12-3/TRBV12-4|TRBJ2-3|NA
CASSPSLNTDTQYF
TGTGCCAGCAGTCCCTCACTAAACACAGATACGCAGTATTTT
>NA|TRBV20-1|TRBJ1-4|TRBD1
CSARQGQGNEKLFF
TGCAGTGCTAGACAAGGACAGGGGAATGAAAAACTGTTTTTT
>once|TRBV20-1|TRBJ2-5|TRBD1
CSALGQAPSGTQYF
TGCAGTGCCCTGGGACAGGCCCCAAGTGGAACCCAGTACTTC
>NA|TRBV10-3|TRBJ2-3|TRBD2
CAISESREGAATDTQYF
TGTGCCATCAGTGAGTCGAGGGAGGGAGCAGCCACAGATACGCAGTATTTT